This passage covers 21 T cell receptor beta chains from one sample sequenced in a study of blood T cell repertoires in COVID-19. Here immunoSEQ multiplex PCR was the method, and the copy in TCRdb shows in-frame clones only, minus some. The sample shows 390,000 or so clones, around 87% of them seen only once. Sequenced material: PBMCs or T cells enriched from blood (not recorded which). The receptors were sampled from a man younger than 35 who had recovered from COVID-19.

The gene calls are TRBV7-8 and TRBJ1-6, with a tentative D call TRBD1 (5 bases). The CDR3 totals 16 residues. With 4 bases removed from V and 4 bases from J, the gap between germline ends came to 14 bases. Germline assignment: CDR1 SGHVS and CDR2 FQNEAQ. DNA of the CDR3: TGTGCCAGCAGCTCGTCAGGGTGGCCTTATAATTCACCCCTCCACTTT. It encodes CASSSSGWPYNSPLHF.

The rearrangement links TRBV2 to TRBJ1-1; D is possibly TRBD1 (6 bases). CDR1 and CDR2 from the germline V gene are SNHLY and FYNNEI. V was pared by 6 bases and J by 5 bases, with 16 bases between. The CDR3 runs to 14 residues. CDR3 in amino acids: CASSQKPGVTEAFF. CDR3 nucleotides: TGTGCCAGCAGCCAAAAGCCAGGGGTTACTGAAGCTTTCTTT.

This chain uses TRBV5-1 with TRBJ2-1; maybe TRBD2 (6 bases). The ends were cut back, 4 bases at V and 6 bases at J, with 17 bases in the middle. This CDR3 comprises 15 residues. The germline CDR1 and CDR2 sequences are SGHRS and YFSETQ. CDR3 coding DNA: TGCGCCAGCAGCGCTACTAGTTTTAGCGGCAATGAGCAGTTCTTC. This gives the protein CASSATSFSGNEQFF.

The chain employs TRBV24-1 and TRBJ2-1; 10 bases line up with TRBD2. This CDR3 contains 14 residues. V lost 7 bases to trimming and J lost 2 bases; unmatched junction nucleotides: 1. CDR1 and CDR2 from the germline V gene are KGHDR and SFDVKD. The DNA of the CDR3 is TGTGCCACCAGGAGCGGGGGGGCCTACAATGAGCAGTTCTTC. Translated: CATRSGGAYNEQFF.

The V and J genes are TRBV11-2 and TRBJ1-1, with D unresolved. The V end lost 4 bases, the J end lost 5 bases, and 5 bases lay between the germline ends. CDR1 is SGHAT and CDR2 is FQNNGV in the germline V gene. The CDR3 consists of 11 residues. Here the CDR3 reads CASSYITEAFF. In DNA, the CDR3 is TGTGCCAGCAGCTATATAACTGAAGCTTTCTTT.

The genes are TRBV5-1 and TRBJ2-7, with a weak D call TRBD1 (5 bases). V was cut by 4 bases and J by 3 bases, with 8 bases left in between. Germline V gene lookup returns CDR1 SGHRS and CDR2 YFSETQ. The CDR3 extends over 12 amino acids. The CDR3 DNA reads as TGCGCCAGCAGCCAGGGTTACTACGAGCAGTACTTC. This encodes CASSQGYYEQYF. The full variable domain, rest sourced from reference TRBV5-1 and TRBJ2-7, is KAGVTQTPRYLIKTRGQQVTLSCSPISGHRSVSWYQQTPGQGLQFLFEYFSETQRNKGNFPGRFSGRQFSNSRSEMNVSTLELGDSALYLCASSQGYYEQYFGPGTRLTVT.

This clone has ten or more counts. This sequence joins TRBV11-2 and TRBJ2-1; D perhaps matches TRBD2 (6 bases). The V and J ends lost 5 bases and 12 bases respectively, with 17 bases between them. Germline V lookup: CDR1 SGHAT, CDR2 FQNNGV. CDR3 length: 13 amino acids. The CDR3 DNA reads TGTGCCAGCAGCCCGAATCCTAGCGTAGCGCAGTTCTTC. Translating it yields CASSPNPSVAQFF.

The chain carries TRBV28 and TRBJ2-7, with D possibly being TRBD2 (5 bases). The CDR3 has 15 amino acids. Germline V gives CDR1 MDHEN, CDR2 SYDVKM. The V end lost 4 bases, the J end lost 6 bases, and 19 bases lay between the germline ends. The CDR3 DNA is TGTGCCAGCAGTTCTTCATCTAGCCCCCCACTCGAGCAGTACTTC. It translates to CASSSSSSPPLEQYF.

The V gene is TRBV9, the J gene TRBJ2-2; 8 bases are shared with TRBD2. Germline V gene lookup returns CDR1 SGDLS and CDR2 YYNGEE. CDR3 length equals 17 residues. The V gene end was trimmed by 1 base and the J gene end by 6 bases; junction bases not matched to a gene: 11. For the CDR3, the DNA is TGTGCCAGCAGCGTATCCCCCGGGGGGGAGATTGCCGGGGAGCTGTTTTTT. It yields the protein CASSVSPGGEIAGELFF.

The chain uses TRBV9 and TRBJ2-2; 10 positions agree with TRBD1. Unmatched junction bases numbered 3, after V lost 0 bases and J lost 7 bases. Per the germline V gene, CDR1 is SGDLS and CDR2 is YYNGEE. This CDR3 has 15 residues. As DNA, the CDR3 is TGTGCCAGCAGCGTAGAAGGACAGGGGGTCGGGGAGCTGTTTTTT. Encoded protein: CASSVEGQGVGELFF.

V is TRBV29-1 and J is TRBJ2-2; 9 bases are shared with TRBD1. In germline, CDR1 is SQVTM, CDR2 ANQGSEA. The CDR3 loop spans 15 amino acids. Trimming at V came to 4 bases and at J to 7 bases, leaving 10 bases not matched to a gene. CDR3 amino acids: CSVVPRTGVVGELFF. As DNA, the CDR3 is TGCAGCGTTGTACCTCGGACAGGGGTGGTCGGGGAGCTGTTTTTT.

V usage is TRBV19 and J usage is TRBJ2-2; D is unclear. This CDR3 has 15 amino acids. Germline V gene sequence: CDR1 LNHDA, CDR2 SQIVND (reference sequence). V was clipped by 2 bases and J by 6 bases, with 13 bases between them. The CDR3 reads CASSISFYVAGELFF. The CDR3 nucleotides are TGTGCCAGTAGTATATCATTCTACGTAGCCGGGGAGCTGTTTTTT.

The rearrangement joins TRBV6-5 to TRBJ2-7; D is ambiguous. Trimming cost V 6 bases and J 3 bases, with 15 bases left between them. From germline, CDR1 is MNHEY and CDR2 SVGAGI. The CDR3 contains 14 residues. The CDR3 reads CASRSVGSGYEQYF. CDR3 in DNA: TGTGCCAGCAGATCCGTCGGATCGGGCTACGAGCAGTACTTC.

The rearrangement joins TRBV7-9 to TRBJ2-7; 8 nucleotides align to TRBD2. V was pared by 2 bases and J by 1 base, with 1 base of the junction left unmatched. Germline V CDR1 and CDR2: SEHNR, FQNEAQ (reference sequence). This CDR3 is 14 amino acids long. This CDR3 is CASSLTSGSYEQYF. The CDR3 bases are TGTGCCAGCAGCTTAACTAGCGGTTCCTACGAGCAGTACTTC.

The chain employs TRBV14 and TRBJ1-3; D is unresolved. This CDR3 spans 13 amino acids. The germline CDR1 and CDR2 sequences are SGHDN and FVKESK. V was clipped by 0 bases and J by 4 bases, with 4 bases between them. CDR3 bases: TGTGCCAGCAGCCAAGACAGGGGAAACACCATATATTTT. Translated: CASSQDRGNTIYF.

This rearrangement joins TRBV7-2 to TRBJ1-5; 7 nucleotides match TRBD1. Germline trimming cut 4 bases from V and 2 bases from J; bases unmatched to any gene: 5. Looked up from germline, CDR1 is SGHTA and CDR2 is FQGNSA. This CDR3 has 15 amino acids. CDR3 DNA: TGTGCCAGCAGCTCGAACAGGGGTGGCAATCAGCCCCAGCATTTT. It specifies CASSSNRGGNQPQHF.

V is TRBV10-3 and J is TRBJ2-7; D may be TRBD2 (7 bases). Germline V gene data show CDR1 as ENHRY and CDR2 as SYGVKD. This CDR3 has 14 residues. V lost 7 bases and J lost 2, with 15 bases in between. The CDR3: CAIKGRAGAYEQYF. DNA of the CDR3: TGTGCCATCAAGGGGAGGGCAGGGGCCTACGAGCAGTACTTC.

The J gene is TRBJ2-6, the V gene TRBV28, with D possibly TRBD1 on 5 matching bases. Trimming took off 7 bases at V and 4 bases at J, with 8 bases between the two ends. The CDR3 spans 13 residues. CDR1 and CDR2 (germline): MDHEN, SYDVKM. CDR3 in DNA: TGTGCCAGCAAGGGGTCCGGGGCCAACGTCCTGACTTTC. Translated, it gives CASKGSGANVLTF. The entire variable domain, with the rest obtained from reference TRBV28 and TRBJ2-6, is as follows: DVKVTQSSRYLVKRTGEKVFLECVQDMDHENMFWYRQDPGLGLRLIYFSYDVKMKEKGDIPEGYSVSREKKERFSLILESASTNQTSMYLCASKGSGANVLTFGAGSRLTVL.

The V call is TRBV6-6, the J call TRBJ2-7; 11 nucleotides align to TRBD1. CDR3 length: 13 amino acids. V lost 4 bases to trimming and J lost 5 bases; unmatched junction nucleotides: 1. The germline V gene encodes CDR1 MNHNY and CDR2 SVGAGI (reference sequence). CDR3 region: CASSWDRGNEQYF. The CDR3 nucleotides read TGTGCCAGCAGTTGGGACAGGGGGAACGAGCAGTACTTC.

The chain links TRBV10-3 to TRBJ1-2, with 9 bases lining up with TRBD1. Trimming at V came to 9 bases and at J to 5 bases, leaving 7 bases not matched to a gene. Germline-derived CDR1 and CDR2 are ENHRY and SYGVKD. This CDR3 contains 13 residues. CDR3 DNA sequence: TGTGCCATTCTGTCCGGGACAGGGTATGGCTACACCTTC. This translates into CAILSGTGYGYTF.

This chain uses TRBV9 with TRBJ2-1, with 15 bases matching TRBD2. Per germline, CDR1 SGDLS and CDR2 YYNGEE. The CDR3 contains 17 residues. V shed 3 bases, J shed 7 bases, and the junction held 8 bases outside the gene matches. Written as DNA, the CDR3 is TGTGCCAGCAGCGCCGATGCCGGGACTAGCGGGAGGAATGAGCAGTTCTTC. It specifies CASSADAGTSGRNEQFF.